Below are 9 T cell receptor beta chains sequenced from a single sample in a study of T-cell reconstitution after alpha-beta-depleted transplantation in children. A TCRbeta library incorporating unique molecular identifiers was prepared. TCRdb re-called the PCR reads through MiXCR, storing one row per CDR3 protein. Of about 980,000 distinct CDR3 sequences in the sample, roughly 29% were seen once. Specimen: PBMCs, mostly from graft donor cells, collected 360 days after TCRalphabeta/CD19-depleted stem cell transplant. The receptors stem from a boy under two years old who had a stem cell transplant for SCID, so the T cells may come from the graft donor.

The CDR3 loop reads CASSFLEGINQPQHF. In nucleotides, the CDR3 is TGTGCCAGCAGTTTCCTAGAGGGGATAAATCAGCCCCAGCATTTT. V usage is TRBV12-3 or TRBV12-4 and J usage is TRBJ1-5; tentatively, D is TRBD1 (5 bases). V lost 3 bases, J lost 4 bases, and 13 bases lay in between. CDR3 length equals 15 residues.

V gene TRBV7-8 combines with J gene TRBJ2-1, with D unclear. The V gene's germline CDR1 is SGHVS and CDR2 FQNEAQ. V lost 2 bases and J lost 0, with 11 bases in between. The CDR3 extends over 16 amino acids. The CDR3 spells CASSLIRAISYNEQFF. The CDR3 DNA follows: TGTGCCAGCAGCTTAATCCGGGCCATCTCCTACAATGAGCAGTTCTTC. Full variable domain (outside the CDR3, taken from reference TRBV7-8 and TRBJ2-1): GAGVSQSPRYKVAKRGQDVALRCDPISGHVSLFWYQQALGQGPEFLTYFQNEAQLDKSGLPSDRFFAERPEGSVSTLKIQRTQQEDSAVYLCASSLIRAISYNEQFFGPGTRLTVL.

This chain joins TRBV24-1 and TRBJ2-2; TRBD1 matches 11 bases. From germline, CDR1 is KGHDR and CDR2 SFDVKD. The J segment lost 6 bases and the V segment lost 9 bases, leaving 8 bases of the junction unmatched. There are 15 residues in the CDR3. This chain's CDR3 is CATESGTGGSGELFF. In nucleotides, the CDR3 is TGTGCCACCGAATCTGGGACAGGGGGATCCGGGGAGCTGTTTTTT.

The chain uses TRBV4-2 and TRBJ2-5; the match to TRBD2 covers 10 bases. V lost 2 bases to trimming and J lost 4 bases; unmatched junction nucleotides: 4. The CDR3 loop spans 15 amino acids. In germline, CDR1 is LGHNA, CDR2 YNFKEQ. CDR3 DNA sequence: TGTGCCAGCAGCCAAAGGACTAGCGGTAGAGAGACCCAGTACTTC. Its protein product is CASSQRTSGRETQYF.

The CDR3 sequence: CASSDRRLSGANVLTF. DNA of the CDR3: TGCGCCAGCAGCGACCGGAGGCTCTCTGGGGCCAACGTCCTGACTTTC. This chain uses TRBV10-2 with TRBJ2-6; maybe TRBD2 (5 bases). Germline lookup yields CDR1 WSHSY and CDR2 SAAADI. The ends were cut back, 6 bases at V and 0 bases at J, with 12 bases in the middle. This CDR3 region has 16 residues.

This clonotype showed up just a few times. The chain combines TRBV12-3 or TRBV12-4 with TRBJ2-2; 11 bases are shared with TRBD2. This CDR3 contains 18 residues. The V gene end was trimmed by 3 bases and the J gene end by 0 bases; junction bases not matched to a gene: 6. The CDR3 bases are TGTGCCAGCAGTTTGGGACTAGCGGTACCCGCGAACACCGGGGAGCTGTTTTTT. Translating gives CASSLGLAVPANTGELFF.

This chain links TRBV7-2 with TRBJ1-4; TRBD1 agrees at 8 bases. CDR1 and CDR2 (germline): SGHTA, FQGNSA. V shed 1 base, J shed 8 bases, and the junction held 6 bases outside the gene matches. The length of the CDR3 is 15 residues. The DNA for the CDR3 is TGTGCCAGCAGCTTAGTACGGACAGGGAACGAAAAACTGTTTTTT. Its protein product is CASSLVRTGNEKLFF.

The table lists this clonotype with many counts. The chain links TRBV6-5 to TRBJ1-1; weak D call: TRBD1 (5 bases). The CDR3 runs to 14 residues. Looked up from germline, CDR1 is MNHEY and CDR2 is SVGAGI. V was cut by 4 bases and J by 0 bases, with 9 bases left in between. The CDR3 DNA sequence: TGTGCCAGCAGTTCCCAGGGTTTGAACACTGAAGCTTTCTTT. Translating gives CASSSQGLNTEAFF.

The chain is built from TRBV5-1 and TRBJ1-1; no clear D gene. The V gene's germline CDR1 is SGHRS and CDR2 YFSETQ. This CDR3 is 15 amino acids long. V lost 4 bases, J lost 1 base, and 14 bases lay in between. The CDR3 here is CASSPIAGSNTEAFF. The CDR3 nucleotides read TGCGCCAGCAGCCCGATCGCGGGGTCGAACACTGAAGCTTTCTTT.